A single sample is the source of the 4 T cell receptor beta chains below, sequenced in a study of T cell responses to AZD1222 COVID-19 vaccine. TCRdb's table, derived via immunoSEQ multiplex PCR, lists solely in-frame clones and lacks some. The repertoire holds approximately 150,000 clones, with 90% as singletons. The sample here was peripheral blood, taken 28 days after the second AZD1222 dose. The receptors shown here come from an adult who received the AZD1222 COVID-19 vaccine.

The chain is built from TRBV6-5 and TRBJ2-1; D might be TRBD1 or TRBD2, each matching 5 bases. Trimming removed 6 bases at V and 6 bases at J, with 9 bases between. Germline CDR1 reads MNHEY; CDR2 reads SVGAGI. This CDR3 is built from 12 residues. CDR3 loop: CASSDGGNEQFF. The CDR3 DNA is TGTGCCAGCAGCGATGGGGGCAATGAGCAGTTCTTC.

V is TRBV19 and J is TRBJ2-1; weak D call: TRBD1 (5 bases). The V gene's germline CDR1 is LNHDA and CDR2 SQIVND (reference sequence). Trimming left V 1 base short and J 0 bases short, with 7 bases between. The CDR3 has 15 residues. The CDR3: CASSIGQSSYNEQFF. The CDR3 nucleotides are TGTGCCAGTAGTATAGGACAGAGCTCCTACAATGAGCAGTTCTTC.

The chain is built from TRBV12-5 and TRBJ1-4; the match to TRBD1 covers 7 bases. This CDR3 region has 12 residues. Germline V lookup: CDR1 LGHNT, CDR2 FRNRAP. Losses at the gene ends were 3 bases for V and 8 bases for J; bases not matched to a gene: 0. The CDR3 here is CASGLQGEKLFF. For the CDR3, the DNA is TGTGCTAGTGGTTTACAGGGGGAAAAACTGTTTTTT.

The gene calls are TRBV7-7 and TRBJ2-1; D is unresolved. V was pared by 7 bases and J by 7 bases, with 17 bases between. From germline, CDR1 is SSHAT and CDR2 FNYEAQ (reference sequence). The CDR3 consists of 14 residues. CDR3 in amino acids: CASTLGGPDNEQFF. The CDR3 coding sequence is TGTGCCAGCACCCTCGGTGGGCCCGATAATGAGCAGTTCTTC.